The present T cell receptor beta chain was sequenced within a study of response to subunit inactivated influenza vaccine. From the RT-PCR reads, TCRdb called clonotypes with MiXCR, one entry per CDR3 protein. The sample lists more than 450,000 distinct CDR3 sequences, 7.5% to 8.5% occurring once. This clonotype was detected a few times. There are 15 residues in the CDR3. CDR1 DFQATT and CDR2 SNEGSKA come from the germline V gene (reference sequence). V shed 6 bases and J 8 bases; nucleotides not matched to a gene: 18. The TCR sequence derives from a man aged 45 to 70 who received an inactivated influenza vaccine. The genes are TRBV20-1 and TRBJ1-2; TRBD1 matches at 7 bases. The material sequenced was PBMCs from blood, taken less than 25 months after vaccination. CDR3 in amino acids: CSAPQIRGGAWGYTF. CDR3 DNA: TGCAGTGCACCGCAAATCAGGGGGGGAGCGTGGGGCTACACCTTC.